Below are 23 T cell receptor beta chains sequenced from a single sample in a study of blood T cells in healthy people across ages. The use of a sample-barcoded 5' primer and a J-beta primer mix characterized a second PCR of about 7 to 12 cycles. TCRdb reprocessed the 5' RACE reads via MiXCR and lists one record per CDR3 protein. The sample yields hundreds of thousands of distinct CDR3 sequences, roughly 21% seen once. The sample was blood. These receptors came from a man between 65 and 85 years old in good health.

Many counts were recorded for this clonotype. The V gene is TRBV28, the J gene TRBJ2-3; the match to TRBD2 covers 8 bases. Trimming took 1 base from V and 5 from J; bases not matched to a gene: 8. There are 16 residues in the CDR3. Germline CDR1 reads MDHEN; CDR2 reads SYDVKM. The CDR3 coding sequence is TGTGCCAGCAGTTTATATGGGACTAGTGATGAAGATACGCAGTATTTT. Amino acid sequence: CASSLYGTSDEDTQYF.

The chain employs TRBV12-3 or TRBV12-4 and TRBJ2-5, with unresolved D. The J call is uncertain, as TRBJ2-1 better fits the DNA end. The CDR3 totals 15 residues. CDR3 in amino acids: CASTPRRVAYNEQFF. The CDR3 coding sequence is TGTGCCAGCACCCCACGCCGAGTCGCCTACAATGAGCAGTTCTTC.

Many counts were recorded for this clonotype. The chain has TRBV3-1 and TRBJ1-2; D unclear. CDR1 is LGHDT and CDR2 is YNNKEL in the germline V gene (reference sequence). Trimming cost V 0 bases and J 4 bases, with 12 bases left between them. This CDR3 spans 15 amino acids. CDR3 amino acids: CASSQDQVYLYGYTF. The CDR3 bases are TGTGCCAGCAGCCAAGATCAGGTATACCTCTATGGCTACACCTTC.

The chain links TRBV20-1 to TRBJ2-5; possibly TRBD2 for D (7 bases). Germline V gives CDR1 DFQATT, CDR2 SNEGSKA (reference sequence). V lost 0 bases and J lost 2, with 16 bases in between. The CDR3 spans 16 residues. CDR3 coding DNA: TGCAGTGCTAGAGATCGGAGGGGGGAGGGGCAAGAGACCCAGTACTTC. This gives the protein CSARDRRGEGQETQYF.

This clonotype was found many times. This rearrangement joins TRBV7-9 to TRBJ2-7; the D gene is possibly TRBD2 (6 bases). Trimming left V 5 bases short and J 5 bases short, with 13 bases between. Germline CDR1 SEHNR, CDR2 FQNEAQ (reference sequence). The CDR3 extends over 13 amino acids. For the CDR3, the DNA is TGTGCCAGCAGCACCGGGGGATACCACGAGCAGTACTTC. Encoded protein: CASSTGGYHEQYF.

This clonotype occurred a few times. This chain links TRBV7-2 with TRBJ2-1, with 15 bases matching TRBD2. The trim removed 6 bases at V and 9 bases at J, leaving 18 bases unmatched. Germline V gene sequence: CDR1 SGHTA, CDR2 FQGNSA. CDR3 length: 19 amino acids. CDR3 DNA sequence: TGTGCCAGCAGTCGGGACAACTACCCCGGGACTAGCGGGAGGAGTGAGCAGTTCTTC. Protein product: CASSRDNYPGTSGRSEQFF.

This clonotype has a handful of counts. The J gene is TRBJ1-6, the V gene TRBV5-1; no firm D call. Trimming took off 4 bases at V and 14 bases at J, with 13 bases between the two ends. CDR1 SGHRS and CDR2 YFSETQ come from the germline V gene. The CDR3 covers 12 residues. CDR3 sequence (DNA): TGCGCCAGCAGCCCTCCGGTCGGGGCCCTCCACTTT. Translated, it gives CASSPPVGALHF.

This clonotype was detected a few times. The chain couples TRBV6-2 or TRBV6-3 to TRBJ2-7; 7 bases are a match to TRBD2. The CDR3 extends over 16 amino acids. V lost 0 bases and J lost 3; bases outside the gene matches: 8. Germline V CDR1 and CDR2: MNHEY, SVGEGT. CDR3 residues: CASSYSFGRINYEQYF. The CDR3 DNA follows: TGTGCCAGCAGTTACTCTTTCGGGAGGATAAACTACGAGCAGTACTTC.

This clonotype turned up a few times. The CDR3 DNA reads as TGTGCCAGCAGTTTAAGTGGGTCCCTATCCTACGAGCAGTACTTC. It translates to CASSLSGSLSYEQYF. The chain couples TRBV2 to TRBJ2-7; the D is unclear. The CDR3 sequence is 15 residues long. Per the germline V gene, CDR1 is SNHLY and CDR2 is FYNNEI. V dropped 5 bases and J dropped 1 base, with 15 bases sitting between them.

This clonotype was detected only a few times. The chain uses TRBV29-1 and TRBJ2-2; unclear D gene. The germline V gene has CDR1 SQVTM and CDR2 ANQGSEA. V was pared by 7 bases and J by 6 bases, with 9 bases between. This CDR3 is built from 11 residues. The CDR3 bases are TGCAGCGCTCAGGTAGCCGGGGAGCTGTTTTTT. Protein: CSAQVAGELFF.

J is TRBJ1-1 and V is TRBV12-3 or TRBV12-4; 9 bases align to TRBD1. CDR3 length: 14 residues. Trimming took 6 bases from V and 5 from J; bases not matched to a gene: 7. The CDR3 DNA follows: TGTGCCAGCAGAACCGGACAGGGGCTAACTGAAGCTTTCTTT. It codes for CASRTGQGLTEAFF.

This clonotype appeared a few times. This chain joins TRBV11-2 and TRBJ2-5, with 12 bases aligning to TRBD2. V shed 1 base and J 4 bases; nucleotides not matched to a gene: 10. The germline gives CDR1 SGHAT, CDR2 FQNNGV. The CDR3 consists of 18 residues. In DNA form, the CDR3 reads TGTGCCAGCAGCTTAGCGGGGAGACTAGCGGGAGTTAGAGAGACCCAGTACTTC. The encoded protein is CASSLAGRLAGVRETQYF.

This clonotype showed up just a few times. V is TRBV20-1 and J is TRBJ2-1, with D perhaps TRBD2 (5 bases). This CDR3 has 13 residues. The V and J ends lost 6 bases and 8 bases respectively, with 17 bases between them. Germline V gives CDR1 DFQATT, CDR2 SNEGSKA (reference sequence). CDR3 sequence: CSAPIRNGDEQFF. In DNA, the CDR3 is TGCAGTGCCCCGATCAGAAACGGGGATGAGCAGTTCTTC.

The gene calls are TRBV6-1 and TRBJ2-1, with D possibly being TRBD2 (7 bases). Germline V gene sequence: CDR1 MNHNS, CDR2 SASEGT. With 4 bases removed from V and 5 bases from J, the gap between germline ends came to 12 bases. This CDR3 is built from 14 residues. The CDR3 coding sequence is TGTGCCAGCAGTGTTTCGGGGGGCCACAATGAGCAGTTCTTC. Protein product: CASSVSGGHNEQFF.

At least ten counts were recorded for this clonotype. V and J are TRBV20-1 and TRBJ2-7, with D perhaps assigned TRBD1 or TRBD2 (6 bases each). CDR3 length: 13 amino acids. CDR1 is DFQATT and CDR2 is SNEGSKA in the germline V gene (reference sequence). The germline V and J ends were trimmed by 5 bases and 0 bases, with 11 bases remaining between them. The CDR3 DNA sequence: TGCAGTGCTTGGGGGGCGAGCTCCTACGAGCAGTACTTC. Amino acids: CSAWGASSYEQYF.

Only a few counts were recorded for this clonotype. The chain has TRBV7-9 and TRBJ2-5; TRBD2 might be the D (6 bases). V was cut by 5 bases and J by 0 bases, with 16 bases left in between. The CDR3 covers 16 residues. Germline values: CDR1 SEHNR, CDR2 FQNEAQ (reference sequence). The CDR3 DNA reads TGTGCCAGCAGCACACCGGGACTCGGGGACCAAGAGACCCAGTACTTC. This gives the protein CASSTPGLGDQETQYF.

Note on this clonotype: It may be a read error: a sequence one base away is much more abundant. CDR3 amino acids: CATSETGAAYGQYF. The CDR3 coding sequence is TGTGCCACCAGCGAGACAGGGGCCGCCTACGGGCAGTACTTC. The J gene is TRBJ2-7, the V gene TRBV24-1; 8 positions match TRBD1. The CDR3 sequence is 14 residues long. CDR1 and CDR2 (germline): KGHDR, SFDVKD.

This clonotype was observed a few times. The chain uses TRBV7-8 and TRBJ2-1, with D perhaps being TRBD1 or TRBD2 (5 bases each). V lost 4 bases, J lost 2 bases, and 15 bases lay in between. The CDR3 totals 16 residues. Germline values: CDR1 SGHVS, CDR2 FQNEAQ. This CDR3 is CASSSQGAATYNEQFF. In DNA form, the CDR3 reads TGTGCCAGCAGCTCCCAGGGAGCGGCTACCTACAATGAGCAGTTCTTC.

This chain joins TRBV28 and TRBJ2-2; 10 bases match TRBD2. Germline-derived CDR1 and CDR2 are MDHEN and SYDVKM. J gave up 1 base and V 5 bases, and 1 base lay outside the gene matches. This CDR3 is 15 amino acids long. The CDR3 DNA sequence: TGTGCCAGCAGTACTAGCGGGAAGAACACCGGGGAGCTGTTTTTT. This translates into CASSTSGKNTGELFF. Full variable domain (missing parts from reference TRBV28 and TRBJ2-2): DVKVTQSSRYLVKRTGEKVFLECVQDMDHENMFWYRQDPGLGLRLIYFSYDVKMKEKGDIPEGYSVSREKKERFSLILESASTNQTSMYLCASSTSGKNTGELFFGEGSRLTVL.

This clonotype was detected only a few times. The DNA for the CDR3 is TGTGCCAGCAGTCCTCCGGGTGGGCGGGAGAGGTCTGGTCAAGAGACCCAGTACTTC. It yields the protein CASSPPGGRERSGQETQYF. This sequence joins TRBV6-2 or TRBV6-3 and TRBJ2-5, with TRBD2 matching 7 bases. CDR3 length equals 19 residues. Germline CDR1 reads MNHEY; CDR2 reads SVGEGT. After removal of 5 bases from V and 2 bases from J, the junction contained 20 bases not matched to a gene.

This chain joins TRBV7-2 and TRBJ2-7, with 12 bases aligning to TRBD2. The CDR3 runs 13 residues. The germline V gene has CDR1 SGHTA and CDR2 FQGNSA. The V gene end was trimmed by 6 bases and the J gene end by 7 bases; junction bases not matched to a gene: 4. CDR3 DNA: TGTGCCAGCAGGACTAGCGGGAGCGGGGAGCAGTACTTC. Translated, it gives CASRTSGSGEQYF.

This clonotype was detected once. The junction departs from germline at one end; a sequencing error may be responsible. The chain couples TRBV11-2 to TRBJ2-1; no clear D gene. The CDR3 sequence is 15 residues long. The germline gives CDR1 SGHAT, CDR2 FQNNGV. CDR3 nucleotides: TGTGCCTGCAGCTTAGGCGGTAGCTCCTACAATGAGCAGTTCTTC. The encoded protein is CACSLGGSSYNEQFF.

V and J are TRBV7-9 and TRBJ1-4; possibly TRBD1 for D (5 bases). The CDR3 length is 15 residues. V was shortened by 5 bases and J by 8 bases, with 18 bases between the two germline ends. Germline CDR1 and CDR2: SEHNR and FQNEAQ (reference sequence). The CDR3 protein is CASSPGTFKEEKLFF. The CDR3 DNA reads TGTGCCAGCAGCCCCGGGACGTTCAAGGAGGAAAAACTGTTTTTT.